Listed here are 17 T cell receptor beta chains from one sample, sequenced in a study of lymphopenia after photon versus proton radiotherapy. Clones were read by immunoSEQ multiplex PCR, and TCRdb kept only the in-frame ones, dropping some. The table lists 25,000 to 30,000 clones, roughly 80% of them singletons. The material was peripheral blood, obtained from a patient treated with photon-based radiotherapy. The source is a woman aged 45-60 years with pancreatic cancer.

The chain joins TRBV7-9 to TRBJ2-1; D may be TRBD1 (6 bases). This CDR3 has 14 amino acids. V shed 2 bases and J shed 5 bases, with 10 bases lying between them. The germline gives CDR1 SEHNR, CDR2 FQNEAQ (reference sequence). The CDR3 region has the DNA TGTGCCAGCAGCTTACGGGACACTCACAATGAGCAGTTCTTC. It encodes CASSLRDTHNEQFF.

The chain is built from TRBV5-4 and TRBJ1-2; 8 bases match TRBD1. V lost 0 bases to trimming and J lost 6 bases; unmatched junction nucleotides: 7. CDR3 length: 15 residues. CDR1 is SGHNT and CDR2 is YYREEE in the germline V gene (reference sequence). This CDR3 reads CASSLALDRDHGYTF. The CDR3 DNA reads TGTGCCAGCAGCTTGGCCTTGGACAGGGACCATGGCTACACCTTC.

V and J are TRBV4-3 and TRBJ2-7; 9 bases are shared with TRBD1. CDR1 is LGHNA, CDR2 YSLEER, per germline. The CDR3 length is 15 residues. With 0 bases clipped from V and 3 bases from J, the junction kept 3 bases outside the gene matches. The CDR3 region has the DNA TGCGCCAGCAGCCAAGACTCGGGACAGGGCTACGAGCAGTACTTC. It codes for CASSQDSGQGYEQYF.

The V gene is TRBV27, the J gene TRBJ1-6; D is uncertain. Per germline, CDR1 MNHEY and CDR2 SMNVEV (reference sequence). The CDR3 loop spans 16 amino acids. The V and J ends lost 5 bases and 0 bases respectively, with 11 bases between them. The CDR3 DNA reads as TGTGCCAGCAGTCCGTACCAGAGCTCCTATAATTCACCCCTCCACTTT. Translating it yields CASSPYQSSYNSPLHF.

The chain combines TRBV19 with TRBJ2-7, with 14 bases lining up with TRBD2. From germline, CDR1 is LNHDA and CDR2 SQIVND (reference sequence). V was pared by 4 bases and J by 8 bases, with 4 bases of the junction left unmatched. CDR3 length equals 14 residues. In nucleotides, the CDR3 is TGTGCCAGTAGTACGGGACTAGCGGGGGATAAGCAGTACTTC. Amino acids: CASSTGLAGDKQYF.

This clone was detected only once. The CDR3 DNA follows: TGTGCCAGCGGACAGCCCTTTGGTGAGCAGTACTTC. As protein: CASGQPFGEQYF. V usage is TRBV6-6 and J usage is TRBJ2-7, with a tentative D call TRBD1 (6 bases). Germline V CDR1 and CDR2: MNHNY, SVGAGI (reference sequence). Deletions cut 8 bases from V and 7 bases from J, with 15 bases between. CDR3 length: 12 residues.

The rearrangement links TRBV27 to TRBJ1-5; 8 nucleotides agree with TRBD1. The CDR3 length is 15 residues. In germline, CDR1 is MNHEY, CDR2 SMNVEV (reference sequence). Germline trimming cut 1 base from V and 7 bases from J; bases unmatched to any gene: 6. CDR3 sequence: CASSLYGTGSQPQHF. The CDR3 nucleotides are TGTGCCAGCAGTTTATATGGGACAGGATCCCAGCCCCAGCATTTT.

DNA for the CDR3: TGTGCCAGCAGACTGACAGCCGGGGTGTACACCGGGGAGCTGTTTTTT. It encodes CASRLTAGVYTGELFF. V and J are TRBV19 and TRBJ2-2, with D possibly being TRBD1 or TRBD2 (5 bases each). CDR1 LNHDA and CDR2 SQIVND come from the germline V gene (reference sequence). This CDR3 contains 16 residues. Trimming removed 9 bases from V and 3 bases from J, with 20 bases in between.

V and J are TRBV15 and TRBJ1-2, with a possible D match to TRBD1 (5 bases). The CDR3 has 16 amino acids. The germline CDR1 and CDR2 sequences are LNHNV and YYDKDF (reference sequence). The ends were cut back, 0 bases at V and 4 bases at J, with 15 bases in the middle. CDR3 nucleotide sequence: TGTGCCACCAGCAGAGATCGGGCAGGGCAATCCTATGGCTACACCTTC. Amino acid sequence: CATSRDRAGQSYGYTF.

V and J are TRBV7-2 and TRBJ2-3; TRBD1 aligns across 10 bases. Losses at the gene ends were 5 bases for V and 5 bases for J; bases not matched to a gene: 7. The V gene's germline CDR1 is SGHTA and CDR2 FQGNSA. CDR3 length: 15 amino acids. The CDR3 protein is CASSHPDRGLDTQYF. CDR3 DNA sequence: TGTGCCAGCAGCCACCCGGACAGGGGGTTAGATACGCAGTATTTT. The full variable domain, rest sourced from reference TRBV7-2 and TRBJ2-3, is GAGVSQSPSNKVTEKGKDVELRCDPISGHTALYWYRQSLGQGLEFLIYFQGNSAPDKSGLPSDRFSAERTGGSVSTLTIQRTQQEDSAVYLCASSHPDRGLDTQYFGPGTRLTVL.

The V gene is TRBV28, the J gene TRBJ1-5, with no clear D. CDR1 is MDHEN and CDR2 is SYDVKM in the germline V gene. This CDR3 is built from 15 residues. The germline V and J ends were trimmed by 3 bases and 0 bases, with 9 bases remaining between them. CDR3 in DNA: TGTGCCAGCAGTTTGTACAGAGATAGCAATCAGCCCCAGCATTTT. It yields the protein CASSLYRDSNQPQHF.

The chain recombines TRBV28 with TRBJ1-2, with TRBD1 as a possible D gene (5 bases). Trimming removed 2 bases from V and 7 bases from J, with 11 bases in between. Germline CDR1 reads MDHEN; CDR2 reads SYDVKM. There are 13 residues in the CDR3. CDR3 nucleotides: TGTGCCAGCAGTTTAGGGGCTCCCCTTGGCTACACCTTC. Translation: CASSLGAPLGYTF.

The gene calls are TRBV28 and TRBJ1-5; tentative D call: TRBD1 (6 bases). The germline V and J ends were trimmed by 8 bases and 6 bases, with 11 bases remaining between them. CDR1 and CDR2 from the germline V gene are MDHEN and SYDVKM. This CDR3 is 12 amino acids long. For the CDR3, the DNA is TGTGCCAGCTTCGAGGGGGGTCAGCCCCAGCATTTT. Protein product: CASFEGGQPQHF.

V gene TRBV15 combines with J gene TRBJ2-1; 14 nucleotides match TRBD2. Germline CDR1 LNHNV, CDR2 YYDKDF (reference sequence). This CDR3 has 16 amino acids. With V trimmed by 6 bases and J by 9 bases, 10 bases remained unmatched. The CDR3 is CATRTGLAGETGEQFF. CDR3 DNA: TGTGCCACCAGGACGGGACTAGCGGGAGAAACCGGTGAGCAGTTCTTC.

The chain employs TRBV7-6 and TRBJ2-7; possibly TRBD1 for D (5 bases). The CDR3 is 13 residues long. The ends were cut back, 5 bases at V and 3 bases at J, with 11 bases in the middle. From germline, CDR1 is SGHVS and CDR2 FNYEAQ. CDR3 coding DNA: TGTGCCAGCAGCCCCGGACAAGACTACGAGCAGTACTTC. Amino acids: CASSPGQDYEQYF.

V and J are TRBV25-1 and TRBJ2-7; 7 nucleotides match TRBD2. V trimming: 8 bases; J trimming: 6 bases; junction bases outside the gene matches: 10. Per the germline V gene, CDR1 is MGHDK and CDR2 is SYGVNS. The CDR3 spans 13 residues. The CDR3 DNA follows: TGTGCCAGCGAAGGGCGGGAGAATCTCGAGCAGTACTTC. As protein: CASEGRENLEQYF.

J is TRBJ2-7 and V is TRBV6-5; 10 bases agree with TRBD1. The CDR3 has 15 amino acids. V trimming: 5 bases; J trimming: 0 bases; junction bases outside the gene matches: 4. The germline V gene has CDR1 MNHEY and CDR2 SVGAGI. The CDR3 protein is CASSRWTGGSYEQYF. In DNA, the CDR3 is TGTGCCAGCAGTCGATGGACAGGGGGCTCCTACGAGCAGTACTTC.